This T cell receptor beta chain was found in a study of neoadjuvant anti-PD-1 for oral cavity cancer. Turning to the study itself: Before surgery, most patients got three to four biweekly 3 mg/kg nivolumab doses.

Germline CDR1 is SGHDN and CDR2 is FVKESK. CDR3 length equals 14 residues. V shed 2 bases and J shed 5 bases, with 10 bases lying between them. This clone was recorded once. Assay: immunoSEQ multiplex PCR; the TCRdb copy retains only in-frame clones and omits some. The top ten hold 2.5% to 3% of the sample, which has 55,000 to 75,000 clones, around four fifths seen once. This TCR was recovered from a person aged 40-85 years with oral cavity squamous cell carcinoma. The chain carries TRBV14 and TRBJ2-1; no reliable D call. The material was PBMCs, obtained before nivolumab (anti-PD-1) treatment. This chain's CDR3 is CASSQPGRNNEQFF. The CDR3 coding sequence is TGTGCCAGCAGCCAACCAGGCAGGAACAATGAGCAGTTCTTC. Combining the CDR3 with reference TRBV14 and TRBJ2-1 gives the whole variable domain EAGVTQFPSHSVIEKGQTVTLRCDPISGHDNLYWYRRVMGKEIKFLLHFVKESKQDESGMPNNRFLAERTGGTYSTLKVQPAELEDSGVYFCASSQPGRNNEQFFGPGTRLTVL.